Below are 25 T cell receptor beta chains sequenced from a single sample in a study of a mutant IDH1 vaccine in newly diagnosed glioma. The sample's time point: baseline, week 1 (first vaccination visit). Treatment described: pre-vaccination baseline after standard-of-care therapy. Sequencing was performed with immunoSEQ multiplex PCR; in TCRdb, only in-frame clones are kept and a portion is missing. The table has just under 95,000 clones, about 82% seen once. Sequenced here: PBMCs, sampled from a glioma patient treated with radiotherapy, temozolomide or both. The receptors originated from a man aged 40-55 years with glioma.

This CDR3 reads CSVDQGQGADTQYF. In nucleotides, the CDR3 is TGCAGCGTTGACCAGGGACAGGGGGCAGATACGCAGTATTTT. This rearrangement joins TRBV29-1 to TRBJ2-3; 11 nucleotides align to TRBD1. CDR3 length: 14 residues. Germline V CDR1 and CDR2: SQVTM, ANQGSEA. V lost 3 bases and J lost 4; bases outside the gene matches: 3.

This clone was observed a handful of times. Written as DNA, the CDR3 is TGTGCCAGTAGTACAAGGGCCTATGGCTACACCTTC. It specifies CASSTRAYGYTF. The chain employs TRBV19 and TRBJ1-2; D remains unclear. The germline gives CDR1 LNHDA, CDR2 SQIVND (reference sequence). The CDR3 has 12 amino acids. V was cut by 4 bases and J by 4 bases, with 7 bases left in between.

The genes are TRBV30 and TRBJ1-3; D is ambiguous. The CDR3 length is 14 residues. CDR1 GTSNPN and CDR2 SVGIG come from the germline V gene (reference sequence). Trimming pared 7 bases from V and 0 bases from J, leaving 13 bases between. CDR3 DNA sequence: TGTGCCTCCAGAAGGGTCCGCTCTGGAAACACCATATATTTT. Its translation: CASRRVRSGNTIYF. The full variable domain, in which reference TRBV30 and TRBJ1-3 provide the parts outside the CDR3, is SQTIHQWPATLVQPVGSPLSLECTVEGTSNPNLYWYRQAAGRGLQLLFYSVGIGQISSEVPQNLSASRPQDRQFILSSKKLLLSDSGFYLCASRRVRSGNTIYFGEGSWLTVV.

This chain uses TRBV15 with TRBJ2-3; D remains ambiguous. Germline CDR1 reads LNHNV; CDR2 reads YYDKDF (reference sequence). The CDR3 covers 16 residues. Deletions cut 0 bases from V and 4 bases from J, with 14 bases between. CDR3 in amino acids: CATSRDPPDGPDTQYF. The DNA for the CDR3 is TGTGCCACCAGCAGAGATCCCCCGGATGGTCCAGATACGCAGTATTTT. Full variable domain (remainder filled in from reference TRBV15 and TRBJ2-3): DAMVIQNPRYQVTQFGKPVTLSCSQTLNHNVMYWYQQKSSQAPKLLFHYYDKDFNNEADTPDNFQSRRPNTSFCFLDIRSPGLGDTAMYLCATSRDPPDGPDTQYFGPGTRLTVL.

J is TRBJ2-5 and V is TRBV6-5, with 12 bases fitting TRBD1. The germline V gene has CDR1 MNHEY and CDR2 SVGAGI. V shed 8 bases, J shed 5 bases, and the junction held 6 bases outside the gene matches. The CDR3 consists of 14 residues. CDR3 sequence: CASAGTGGMETQYF. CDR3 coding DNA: TGTGCCAGCGCGGGGACAGGGGGCATGGAGACCCAGTACTTC.

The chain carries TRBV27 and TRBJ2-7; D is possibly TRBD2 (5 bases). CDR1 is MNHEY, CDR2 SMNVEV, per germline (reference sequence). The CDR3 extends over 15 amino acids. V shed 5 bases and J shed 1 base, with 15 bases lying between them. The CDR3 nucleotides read TGTGCCAGCAGTACCGACGAGGGTGCATCCTACGAGCAGTACTTC. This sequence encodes CASSTDEGASYEQYF.

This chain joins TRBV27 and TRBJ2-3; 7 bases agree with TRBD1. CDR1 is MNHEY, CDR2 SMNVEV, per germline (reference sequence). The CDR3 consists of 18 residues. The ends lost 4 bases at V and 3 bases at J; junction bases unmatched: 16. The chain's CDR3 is CASSSTLRTGWGTDTQYF. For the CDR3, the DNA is TGTGCCAGCAGTTCTACACTTCGGACAGGTTGGGGGACAGATACGCAGTATTTT.

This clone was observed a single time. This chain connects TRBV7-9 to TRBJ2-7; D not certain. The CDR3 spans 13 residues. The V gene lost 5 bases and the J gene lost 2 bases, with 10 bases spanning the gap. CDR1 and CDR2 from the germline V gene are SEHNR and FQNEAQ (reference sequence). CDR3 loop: CASSPRTAYEQYF. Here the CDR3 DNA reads TGTGCCAGCAGCCCGCGGACCGCCTACGAGCAGTACTTC.

The CDR3 loop is CASSELGGGYEQYF. The CDR3 region has the DNA TGTGCCAGCAGTGAACTGGGGGGAGGCTACGAGCAGTACTTC. V is TRBV6-1 and J is TRBJ2-7; possibly TRBD2 for D (6 bases). CDR1 MNHNS and CDR2 SASEGT come from the germline V gene. V dropped 2 bases and J dropped 3 bases, with 11 bases sitting between them. The CDR3 contains 14 residues.

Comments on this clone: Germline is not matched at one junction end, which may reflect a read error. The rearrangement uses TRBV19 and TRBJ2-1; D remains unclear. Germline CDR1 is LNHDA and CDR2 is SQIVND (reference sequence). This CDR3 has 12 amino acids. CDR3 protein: CASSPEHNEQFF. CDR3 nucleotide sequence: TGTGCCAGTAGTCCCGAACACAACGAGCAGTTCTTC. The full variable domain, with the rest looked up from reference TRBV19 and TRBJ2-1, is DGGITQSPKYLFRKEGQNVTLSCEQNLNHDAMYWYRQDPGQGLRLIYYSQIVNDFQKGDIAEGYSVSREKKESFPLTVTSAQKNPTAFYLCASSPEHNEQFFGPGTRLTVL.

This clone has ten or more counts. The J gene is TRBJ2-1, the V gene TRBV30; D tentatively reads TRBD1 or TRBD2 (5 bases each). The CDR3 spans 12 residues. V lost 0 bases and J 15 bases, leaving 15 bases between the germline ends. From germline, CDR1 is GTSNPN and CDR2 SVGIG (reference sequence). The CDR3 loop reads CAWSVDGGAGFF. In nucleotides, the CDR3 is TGTGCCTGGAGTGTAGATGGGGGAGCTGGGTTCTTC.

The CDR3 loop is CASSNTPYEQYF. The CDR3 DNA reads as TGTGCCAGTAGCAATACGCCCTACGAGCAGTACTTC. V is TRBV19 and J is TRBJ2-7; D unclear. V shed 6 bases and J shed 2 bases, with 8 bases lying between them. CDR1 and CDR2 from the germline V gene are LNHDA and SQIVND (reference sequence). This CDR3 is 12 amino acids long.

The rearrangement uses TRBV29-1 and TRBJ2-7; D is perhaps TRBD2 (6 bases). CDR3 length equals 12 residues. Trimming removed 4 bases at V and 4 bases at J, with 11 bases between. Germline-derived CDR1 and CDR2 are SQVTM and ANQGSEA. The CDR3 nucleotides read TGCAGCGTTGGACTAGTCGGATACGAGCAGTACTTC. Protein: CSVGLVGYEQYF.

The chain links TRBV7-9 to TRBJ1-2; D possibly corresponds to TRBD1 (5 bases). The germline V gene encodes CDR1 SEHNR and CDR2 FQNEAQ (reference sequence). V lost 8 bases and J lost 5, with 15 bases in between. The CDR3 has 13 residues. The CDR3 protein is CASEAQQGYGYTF. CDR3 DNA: TGTGCCAGCGAAGCACAGCAGGGTTATGGCTACACCTTC.

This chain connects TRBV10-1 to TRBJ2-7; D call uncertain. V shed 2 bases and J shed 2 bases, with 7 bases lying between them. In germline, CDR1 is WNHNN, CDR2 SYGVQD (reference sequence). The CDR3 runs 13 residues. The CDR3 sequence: CASSEVGPYEQYF. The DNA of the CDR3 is TGCGCCAGCAGTGAGGTTGGGCCCTACGAGCAGTACTTC.

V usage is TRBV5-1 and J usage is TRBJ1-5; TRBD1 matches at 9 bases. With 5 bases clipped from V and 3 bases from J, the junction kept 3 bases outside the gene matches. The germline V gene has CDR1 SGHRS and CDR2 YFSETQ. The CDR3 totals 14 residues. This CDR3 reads CASSWTGVNQPQHF. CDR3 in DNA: TGCGCCAGCAGTTGGACAGGGGTCAATCAGCCCCAGCATTTT.

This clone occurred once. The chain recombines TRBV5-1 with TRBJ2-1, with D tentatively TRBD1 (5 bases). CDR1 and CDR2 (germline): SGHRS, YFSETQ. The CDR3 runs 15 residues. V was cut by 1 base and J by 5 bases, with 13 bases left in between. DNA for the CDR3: TGCGCCAGCAGCTTGCAAGGGGTACTCAACAATGAGCAGTTCTTC. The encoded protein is CASSLQGVLNNEQFF.

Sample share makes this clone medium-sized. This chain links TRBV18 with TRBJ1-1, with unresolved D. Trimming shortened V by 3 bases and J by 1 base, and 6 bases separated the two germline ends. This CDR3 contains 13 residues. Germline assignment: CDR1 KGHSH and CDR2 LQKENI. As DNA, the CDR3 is TGTGCCAGCTCACCCGGTCGGAACACTGAAGCTTTCTTT. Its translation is CASSPGRNTEAFF.

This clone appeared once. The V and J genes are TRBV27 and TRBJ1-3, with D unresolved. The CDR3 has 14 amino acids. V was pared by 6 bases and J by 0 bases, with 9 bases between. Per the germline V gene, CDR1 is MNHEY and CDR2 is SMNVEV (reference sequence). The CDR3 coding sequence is TGTGCCAGCAGAAAACAGTACTCTGGAAACACCATATATTTT. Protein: CASRKQYSGNTIYF.

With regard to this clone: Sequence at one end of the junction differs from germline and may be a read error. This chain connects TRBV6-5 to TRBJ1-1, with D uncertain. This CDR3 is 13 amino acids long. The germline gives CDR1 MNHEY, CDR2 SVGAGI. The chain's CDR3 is CASSYSPAVADVF. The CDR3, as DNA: TGTGCCAGCAGTTACTCCCCGGCCGTGGCAGACGTATTT.

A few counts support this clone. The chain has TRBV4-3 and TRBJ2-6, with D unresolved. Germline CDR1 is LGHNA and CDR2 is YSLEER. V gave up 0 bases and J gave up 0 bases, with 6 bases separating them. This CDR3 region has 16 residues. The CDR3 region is CASSQDMGSGANVLTF. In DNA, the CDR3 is TGCGCCAGCAGCCAAGATATGGGCTCTGGGGCCAACGTCCTGACTTTC.

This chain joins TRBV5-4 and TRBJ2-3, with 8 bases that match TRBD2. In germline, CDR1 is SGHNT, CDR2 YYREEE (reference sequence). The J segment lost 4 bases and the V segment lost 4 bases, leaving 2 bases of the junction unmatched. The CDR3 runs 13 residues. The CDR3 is CASSAGGADTQYF. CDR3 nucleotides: TGTGCCAGCAGCGCCGGGGGGGCAGATACGCAGTATTTT.

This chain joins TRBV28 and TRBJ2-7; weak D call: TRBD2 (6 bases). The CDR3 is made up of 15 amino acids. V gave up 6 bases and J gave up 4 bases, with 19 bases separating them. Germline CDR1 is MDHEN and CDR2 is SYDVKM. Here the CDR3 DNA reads TGTGCCAGCAGATTGGCCGGGCTAGCGAGTTACGAGCAGTACTTC. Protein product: CASRLAGLASYEQYF.

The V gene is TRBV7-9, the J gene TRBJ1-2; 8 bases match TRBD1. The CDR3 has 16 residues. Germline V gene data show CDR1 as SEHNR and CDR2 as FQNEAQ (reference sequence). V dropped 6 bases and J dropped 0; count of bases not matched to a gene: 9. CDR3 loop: CASRSTGALANYGYTF. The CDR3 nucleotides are TGTGCCAGCAGATCGACAGGGGCTTTAGCTAACTATGGCTACACCTTC.

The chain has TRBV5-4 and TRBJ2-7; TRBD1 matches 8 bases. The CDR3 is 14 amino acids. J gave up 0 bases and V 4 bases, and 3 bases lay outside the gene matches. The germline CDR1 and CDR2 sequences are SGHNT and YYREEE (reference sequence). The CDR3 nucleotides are TGTGCCAGCAGCGTGGGACAGGACTCCTACGAGCAGTACTTC. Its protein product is CASSVGQDSYEQYF.